The 21 T cell receptor beta chains below all came from one sample that was sequenced in a study of cytomegalovirus exposure and HLA in healthy donors. Primers for the PCR totalled 60 Vbeta and 13 Jbeta. Generated by immunoSEQ multiplex PCR, the TCRdb table keeps only in-frame clones and is missing some. The top ten hold 2.5% to 3.5% of the sample, which has 120,000 to 150,000 clones, roughly 80% seen once. Sequencing was performed on PBMCs. The receptor source for this set is a woman aged 30 to 39 in good health and CMV-seronegative.

The rearrangement links TRBV5-6 to TRBJ1-6; D is ambiguous. CDR3 length: 16 residues. The germline V gene encodes CDR1 SGHDT and CDR2 YYEEEE. Trimming shortened V by 4 bases and J by 0 bases, and 11 bases separated the two germline ends. CDR3 in DNA: TGTGCCAGCAGCCCTGGGCCTTACTCCTATAATTCACCCCTCCACTTT. This gives the protein CASSPGPYSYNSPLHF.

The chain employs TRBV5-1 and TRBJ2-5; D may be TRBD2 (6 bases). Germline CDR1 and CDR2: SGHRS and YFSETQ. V lost 1 base to trimming and J lost 4 bases, with 14 bases between them. The CDR3 runs 15 residues. The CDR3 is CASSLSGGGRETQYF. The CDR3 DNA is TGCGCCAGCAGCTTGTCCGGGGGTGGTAGAGAGACCCAGTACTTC. Full variable domain (outside the CDR3, taken from reference TRBV5-1 and TRBJ2-5): KAGVTQTPRYLIKTRGQQVTLSCSPISGHRSVSWYQQTPGQGLQFLFEYFSETQRNKGNFPGRFSGRQFSNSRSEMNVSTLELGDSALYLCASSLSGGGRETQYFGPGTRLLVL.

The chain joins TRBV13 to TRBJ1-4; no clear D. The germline V gene has CDR1 PRHDT and CDR2 FYEKMQ (reference sequence). The CDR3 length is 14 residues. V lost 7 bases and J lost 8, with 17 bases in between. The CDR3 spells CASTGVEGREKLFF. CDR3 in DNA: TGTGCCAGCACCGGGGTGGAGGGTAGGGAAAAACTGTTTTTT.

This rearrangement joins TRBV19 to TRBJ1-5; possibly TRBD1 for D (5 bases). The CDR3 has 16 residues. The ends were cut back, 4 bases at V and 0 bases at J, with 13 bases in the middle. Germline V gene lookup returns CDR1 LNHDA and CDR2 SQIVND (reference sequence). Written as DNA, the CDR3 is TGTGCCAGTAGTAACCGACAGCGCTATAGCAATCAGCCCCAGCATTTT. Its translation: CASSNRQRYSNQPQHF.

The rearrangement uses TRBV30 and TRBJ1-1; tentatively, D is TRBD1 (5 bases). V lost 3 bases to trimming and J lost 1 base, with 24 bases between them. Per the germline V gene, CDR1 is GTSNPN and CDR2 is SVGIG (reference sequence). CDR3 length: 18 amino acids. CDR3 loop: CAWSSLGGGAKANTEAFF. The DNA of the CDR3 is TGTGCCTGGAGCTCCCTCGGCGGAGGGGCAAAGGCGAACACTGAAGCTTTCTTT.

The V call is TRBV2, the J call TRBJ2-7; D is unresolved. The germline V and J ends were trimmed by 8 bases and 7 bases, with 9 bases remaining between them. The CDR3 covers 10 residues. Germline V gives CDR1 SNHLY, CDR2 FYNNEI. The CDR3 bases are TGTGCCAGCCAGTATCGTGAGCAGTACTTC. The encoded protein is CASQYREQYF. Full variable domain (rest looked up from reference TRBV2 and TRBJ2-7): EPEVTQTPSHQVTQMGQEVILRCVPISNHLYFYWYRQILGQKVEFLVSFYNNEISEKSEIFDDQFSVERPDGSNFTLKIRSTKLEDSAMYFCASQYREQYFGPGTRLTVT.

The chain has TRBV5-4 and TRBJ1-2, with D tentatively TRBD1 (6 bases). Germline lookup yields CDR1 SGHNT and CDR2 YYREEE (reference sequence). The CDR3 spans 14 residues. With 3 bases removed from V and 2 bases from J, the gap between germline ends came to 11 bases. CDR3 DNA sequence: TGTGCCAGCAGCTCCGACCAGGGGAACTATGGCTACACCTTC. Translated, it gives CASSSDQGNYGYTF.

V is TRBV5-1 and J is TRBJ2-7; D is possibly TRBD1 (6 bases). V was cut by 3 bases and J by 3 bases, with 16 bases left in between. The V gene's germline CDR1 is SGHRS and CDR2 YFSETQ. There are 15 residues in the CDR3. CDR3 loop: CASSWETGPYYEQYF. The CDR3 DNA follows: TGCGCCAGCAGCTGGGAGACAGGTCCCTACTACGAGCAGTACTTC. Full variable domain (remainder filled in from reference TRBV5-1 and TRBJ2-7): KAGVTQTPRYLIKTRGQQVTLSCSPISGHRSVSWYQQTPGQGLQFLFEYFSETQRNKGNFPGRFSGRQFSNSRSEMNVSTLELGDSALYLCASSWETGPYYEQYFGPGTRLTVT.

V is TRBV30 and J is TRBJ1-1; D unresolved. The V end was cut by 0 bases, the J end by 4 bases, with 18 bases between. This CDR3 comprises 16 residues. Germline values: CDR1 GTSNPN, CDR2 SVGIG (reference sequence). CDR3 DNA: TGTGCCTGGAGTGTACGGGGAAGGCCTATGTCCACTGAAGCTTTCTTT. This encodes CAWSVRGRPMSTEAFF.

The V gene is TRBV11-3, the J gene TRBJ2-3; 7 bases are shared with TRBD2. The CDR3 contains 15 residues. V dropped 5 bases and J dropped 4; count of bases not matched to a gene: 9. From germline, CDR1 is SGHNT and CDR2 YENEEA. This chain's CDR3 is CASSRGGGGSDTQYF. Written as DNA, the CDR3 is TGTGCCAGCAGCCGTGGCGGGGGAGGATCAGATACGCAGTATTTT.

The V gene is TRBV11-2, the J gene TRBJ2-3; TRBD2 matches at 13 bases. V dropped 3 bases and J dropped 2; count of bases not matched to a gene: 11. The CDR3 length is 19 residues. Germline V gives CDR1 SGHAT, CDR2 FQNNGV. The CDR3 here is CASSLRWTSGSGATDTQYF. DNA of the CDR3: TGTGCCAGCAGCTTGAGGTGGACTAGCGGGAGCGGGGCCACAGATACGCAGTATTTT.

This chain connects TRBV7-2 to TRBJ2-7, with unresolved D. CDR1 is SGHTA, CDR2 FQGNSA, per germline. There are 12 residues in the CDR3. Trimming removed 4 bases at V and 4 bases at J, with 8 bases between. The CDR3 sequence is CASSSQHYEQYF. The CDR3 DNA follows: TGTGCCAGCAGCTCACAACATTACGAGCAGTACTTC. The full variable domain, its missing parts supplied by reference TRBV7-2 and TRBJ2-7, is GAGVSQSPSNKVTEKGKDVELRCDPISGHTALYWYRQSLGQGLEFLIYFQGNSAPDKSGLPSDRFSAERTGGSVSTLTIQRTQQEDSAVYLCASSSQHYEQYFGPGTRLTVT.

J is TRBJ2-5 and V is TRBV11-2; TRBD1 matches at 8 bases. The J call may be mistaken, given a closer DNA end match to TRBJ2-7. The V gene's germline CDR1 is SGHAT and CDR2 FQNNGV. CDR3 length equals 16 residues. CDR3 loop: CASSLDLLQGAYEQYF. The CDR3 bases are TGTGCCAGCAGCTTAGATCTGTTGCAGGGGGCTTACGAGCAGTACTTC.

The rearrangement uses TRBV5-6 and TRBJ2-5; D remains unclear. In germline, CDR1 is SGHDT, CDR2 YYEEEE. This CDR3 region has 16 residues. With 1 base removed from V and 0 bases from J, the gap between germline ends came to 13 bases. CDR3 sequence reads: CASSLSGLSYQETQYF. CDR3 in DNA: TGTGCCAGCAGCTTGTCGGGTCTGAGTTACCAAGAGACCCAGTACTTC.

The chain is built from TRBV5-1 and TRBJ1-4; TRBD1 matches at 7 bases. Per the germline V gene, CDR1 is SGHRS and CDR2 is YFSETQ. This CDR3 has 15 amino acids. Losses at the gene ends were 4 bases for V and 0 bases for J; bases not matched to a gene: 3. DNA of the CDR3: TGCGCCAGCAGCCAAACAGGGGCAACTAATGAAAAACTGTTTTTT. Translated: CASSQTGATNEKLFF. Based on the CDR3 plus reference TRBV5-1 and TRBJ1-4, the full variable domain is KAGVTQTPRYLIKTRGQQVTLSCSPISGHRSVSWYQQTPGQGLQFLFEYFSETQRNKGNFPGRFSGRQFSNSRSEMNVSTLELGDSALYLCASSQTGATNEKLFFGSGTQLSVL.

This sequence joins TRBV19 and TRBJ2-7; 9 positions match TRBD2. Germline lookup yields CDR1 LNHDA and CDR2 SQIVND (reference sequence). CDR3 length: 15 residues. The V and J ends lost 3 bases and 7 bases, in that order; junction bases with no gene match: 10. CDR3 nucleotides: TGTGCCAGTAGTATCGGGGCTAGCGGGAAGAGTGAGCAGTACTTC. This sequence encodes CASSIGASGKSEQYF.

This clone was observed once. The chain has TRBV29-1 and TRBJ2-7; the match to TRBD2 covers 16 bases. The junction had 4 bases not matched to a gene; V was cut back by 6 bases and J by 2 bases. The CDR3 covers 15 residues. The germline V gene has CDR1 SQVTM and CDR2 ANQGSEA. The CDR3 DNA follows: TGCAGCGTGGCCGGGACTAGCGGGAGGGCCTACGAGCAGTACTTC. Translation: CSVAGTSGRAYEQYF.

The chain joins TRBV29-1 to TRBJ2-1; 7 nucleotides line up with TRBD1. V dropped 7 bases and J dropped 0; count of bases not matched to a gene: 3. Looked up from germline, CDR1 is SQVTM and CDR2 is ANQGSEA. This CDR3 is built from 13 residues. CDR3 DNA: TGCAGCGGGGGACAGCCCTCCTACAATGAGCAGTTCTTC. This translates into CSGGQPSYNEQFF.

V usage is TRBV28 and J usage is TRBJ2-1; 10 bases align to TRBD1. Germline values: CDR1 MDHEN, CDR2 SYDVKM. This CDR3 comprises 15 residues. J was trimmed by 6 bases and V by 5 bases; bases with no gene match: 7. CDR3 sequence: CASSTRQGAGNEQFF. In DNA form, the CDR3 reads TGTGCCAGCAGTACCCGACAGGGGGCGGGCAATGAGCAGTTCTTC.

This clone has just one count. In nucleotides, the CDR3 is TGTGCCATCCGGGACAGGGACAAAGAGACCCAGTACTTC. This gives the protein CAIRDRDKETQYF. The chain recombines TRBV10-3 with TRBJ2-5, with 9 bases identical to TRBD1. The length of the CDR3 is 13 residues. CDR1 is ENHRY and CDR2 is SYGVKD in the germline V gene. J was trimmed by 3 bases and V by 8 bases; bases with no gene match: 4.

CDR3 sequence (DNA): TGTGCCAGCAGTTACTCTGGGGAGGGGCAGGCCCTCCACTTT. It translates to CASSYSGEGQALHF. This chain joins TRBV6-5 and TRBJ1-6; D possibly corresponds to TRBD1 (5 bases). V lost 0 bases to trimming and J lost 14 bases, with 14 bases between them. The CDR3 totals 14 residues. Germline V gives CDR1 MNHEY, CDR2 SVGAGI.